This TCR beta chain was recorded in a study of T cells after yellow fever vaccination. TCRdb called the 5' RACE reads again in MiXCR, with one record for every CDR3 protein. The sample has a few hundred thousand distinct CDR3 sequences; around 5.3% are singletons. The CDR3 covers 13 residues. V was cut by 6 bases and J by 8 bases, with 14 bases left in between. CDR1 is SQVTM and CDR2 is ANQGSEA in the germline V gene. The gene calls are TRBV29-1 and TRBJ1-6; D is perhaps TRBD1 (5 bases). This specimen consisted of CD4+ T cells sorted from PBMCs, obtained on the day of the yellow fever booster vaccination. This receptor was identified in a young man who received the YFV17D yellow fever vaccine. The CDR3 nucleotides are TGCAGCGTCCAGCGGGGCTTCGATTCACCCCTCCACTTT. This translates into CSVQRGFDSPLHF.